This TCR beta chain was sequenced for a study of blood T cells in healthy people across ages. With 5 bases clipped from V and 4 bases from J, the junction kept 8 bases outside the gene matches. Germline V gene lookup returns CDR1 SGHTA and CDR2 FQGNSA. CDR3 size: 14 residues. Then a second PCR, running about 6 to 12 cycles, was carried out with a sample-barcoded 5' primer and a J-beta primer mix. A template-switch adaptor with 12 random nucleotides tagged each cDNA molecule. Sequencing recovered at least 2.5 million CDR3-containing paired-end reads from each sample. A single record per CDR3 protein comes from TCRdb applying MiXCR to the 5' RACE reads. The profile shows 950,000 to 1,200,000 distinct CDR3 sequences, around two fifths of them singletons. This clonotype was detected a few times.

The source is a man aged 18 to 29 in good health. The chain couples TRBV7-2 to TRBJ2-7, with 7 bases fitting TRBD1. The specimen was blood. CDR3 residues: CASSRQGTMYEQYF. CDR3 bases: TGTGCCAGCAGCCGACAGGGTACTATGTACGAGCAGTACTTC. The entire variable domain, with the rest obtained from reference TRBV7-2 and TRBJ2-7, is as follows: GAGVSQSPSNKVTEKGKDVELRCDPISGHTALYWYRQSLGQGLEFLIYFQGNSAPDKSGLPSDRFSAERTGGSVSTLTIQRTQQEDSAVYLCASSRQGTMYEQYFGPGTRLTVT.